The 26 T cell receptor beta chains below all came from one sample that was sequenced in a study of shared clonotypes between healthy human individuals. Assay used: immunoSEQ multiplex PCR; TCRdb lists only in-frame clones, some missing. The sample lists under 850,000 clones; around 77% were seen once. Sequenced sample: memory CD4+ T cells sorted from blood. As for subset: CD45RA-negative fraction. The receptors shown here come from a woman in her thirties in good health.

The chain uses TRBV11-3 and TRBJ2-7, with D possibly TRBD1 on 7 matching bases. V lost 5 bases and J 0 bases, leaving 14 bases between the germline ends. Per germline, CDR1 SGHNT and CDR2 YENEEA. The CDR3 contains 15 residues. This CDR3 is CASSEQGTGSYEQYF. Written as DNA, the CDR3 is TGTGCCAGCAGCGAACAGGGGACTGGCTCCTACGAGCAGTACTTC.

This chain connects TRBV7-2 to TRBJ2-3; unclear D gene. Germline values: CDR1 SGHTA, CDR2 FQGNSA. This CDR3 is built from 13 residues. V shed 0 bases and J shed 4 bases, with 5 bases lying between them. DNA for the CDR3: TGTGCCAGCAGCTTAGCAGCACCAGATACGCAGTATTTT. This encodes CASSLAAPDTQYF.

J is TRBJ1-1 and V is TRBV5-1; a possible D gene is TRBD1 (6 bases). This CDR3 comprises 14 residues. V was shortened by 5 bases and J by 3 bases, with 14 bases between the two germline ends. The germline CDR1 and CDR2 sequences are SGHRS and YFSETQ. In nucleotides, the CDR3 is TGCGCCAGCAGTAATACAGGGAGTTACACTGAAGCTTTCTTT. This sequence encodes CASSNTGSYTEAFF.

V is TRBV19 and J is TRBJ2-5; D is uncertain. V shed 3 bases and J shed 6 bases, with 17 bases lying between them. This CDR3 comprises 15 residues. CDR1 is LNHDA, CDR2 SQIVND, per germline (reference sequence). The CDR3 nucleotides read TGTGCCAGTAGTATTTCTCCGGCCCTCATCCAGACCCAGTACTTC. It yields the protein CASSISPALIQTQYF.

The V call is TRBV11-2, the J call TRBJ2-1, with D perhaps TRBD2 (6 bases). Germline loops: CDR1 SGHAT, CDR2 FQNNGV. V gave up 5 bases and J gave up 0 bases, with 11 bases separating them. This CDR3 spans 15 amino acids. The CDR3 sequence is CASSQELASYNEQFF. The CDR3 nucleotides read TGTGCCAGCAGCCAAGAACTAGCCTCCTACAATGAGCAGTTCTTC.

The genes are TRBV5-4 and TRBJ2-3, with 11 bases lining up with TRBD2. Germline V gene data show CDR1 as SGHNT and CDR2 as YYREEE (reference sequence). This CDR3 is 15 amino acids long. Trimming cost V 1 base and J 3 bases; bases outside gene matches: 1. The CDR3 DNA is TGTGCCAGCAGCTTGACTAGCGGGGGAACAGATACGCAGTATTTT. Its protein is CASSLTSGGTDTQYF.

Points on this clone: In the same sample, other DNA sequences code for this CDR3. The gene calls are TRBV5-1 and TRBJ2-3; 9 positions agree with TRBD2. V gave up 5 bases and J gave up 6 bases; unmatched junction bases: 7. Per the germline V gene, CDR1 is SGHRS and CDR2 is YFSETQ. The CDR3 runs 14 residues. For the CDR3, the DNA is TGCGCCAGCAGTTTAGCGGGAGATCAGGATACGCAGTATTTT. Its translation is CASSLAGDQDTQYF.

This chain links TRBV4-1 with TRBJ1-1; no reliable D call. The germline V gene has CDR1 MGHRA and CDR2 YSYEKL. The CDR3 totals 15 residues. The V end was cut by 2 bases, the J end by 1 base, with 11 bases between. CDR3 amino acids: CASSQTRDWNTEAFF. The CDR3 bases are TGCGCCAGCAGCCAAACACGAGACTGGAACACTGAAGCTTTCTTT.

This clone has a handful of counts. CDR3 sequence: CASQTVGGNTIYF. CDR3 DNA sequence: TGTGCCAGTCAGACGGTCGGTGGAAACACCATATATTTT. This chain uses TRBV19 with TRBJ1-3; D remains ambiguous. CDR3 length: 13 residues. V was shortened by 8 bases and J by 3 bases, with 11 bases between the two germline ends. Germline lookup yields CDR1 LNHDA and CDR2 SQIVND (reference sequence).

This clone has more than one count but fewer than ten. V usage is TRBV4-1 and J usage is TRBJ2-5, with 13 bases lining up with TRBD2. Germline CDR1 and CDR2: MGHRA and YSYEKL. Trimming took 1 base from V and 5 from J; bases not matched to a gene: 4. The CDR3 is 16 amino acids. This chain's CDR3 is CASSQGTSGREETQYF. The CDR3 nucleotides read TGCGCCAGCAGCCAAGGAACTAGCGGGAGGGAGGAGACCCAGTACTTC.

The rearrangement links TRBV28 to TRBJ2-1, with a weak D call TRBD2 (5 bases). The CDR3 loop spans 11 amino acids. The V gene lost 10 bases and the J gene lost 5 bases, with 9 bases spanning the gap. The germline CDR1 and CDR2 sequences are MDHEN and SYDVKM. In DNA, the CDR3 is TGTGCCACAGTTAGCGACAATGAGCAGTTCTTC. This encodes CATVSDNEQFF.

The chain carries TRBV7-2 and TRBJ2-7; 8 nucleotides line up with TRBD2. The CDR3 extends over 15 amino acids. From germline, CDR1 is SGHTA and CDR2 FQGNSA. Unmatched junction bases numbered 12, after V lost 5 bases and J lost 6 bases. CDR3 sequence (DNA): TGTGCCAGCAGCCTGCAGGCGGGAGGCCCCCTCGAGCAGTACTTC. Amino acids: CASSLQAGGPLEQYF.

This clone appeared once. This chain connects TRBV7-3 to TRBJ2-7; TRBD1 matches 9 bases. This CDR3 is 14 amino acids long. Losses at the gene ends were 5 bases for V and 6 bases for J; bases not matched to a gene: 8. CDR1 and CDR2 (germline): SGHTA, FQGTGA. Here the CDR3 reads CASSPGQGASEQYF. As DNA, the CDR3 is TGTGCCAGCAGCCCGGGACAGGGTGCATCCGAGCAGTACTTC.

The rearrangement links TRBV28 to TRBJ2-5; D may match TRBD1 or TRBD2 (6 bases each). The V gene's germline CDR1 is MDHEN and CDR2 SYDVKM. With 5 bases removed from V and 5 bases from J, the gap between germline ends came to 21 bases. The CDR3 spans 16 residues. CDR3 sequence: CASSPNLGRGRETQYF. Here the CDR3 DNA reads TGTGCCAGCAGTCCTAATCTGGGTAGGGGGAGGGAGACCCAGTACTTC.

The chain carries TRBV28 and TRBJ2-7; either TRBD1 or TRBD2 may supply D (7 bases each). The CDR3 consists of 15 residues. CDR1 and CDR2 (germline): MDHEN, SYDVKM. Deletions cut 5 bases from V and 7 bases from J, with 21 bases between. This CDR3 reads CASSPGTAGRREQYF. The CDR3 DNA sequence: TGTGCCAGCAGTCCCGGGACAGCGGGACGAAGGGAGCAGTACTTC. Drawing the rest from reference TRBV28 and TRBJ2-7, the complete variable domain is DVKVTQSSRYLVKRTGEKVFLECVQDMDHENMFWYRQDPGLGLRLIYFSYDVKMKEKGDIPEGYSVSREKKERFSLILESASTNQTSMYLCASSPGTAGRREQYFGPGTRLTVT.

The V and J genes are TRBV19 and TRBJ1-2, with 7 bases that match TRBD1. The V gene end was trimmed by 3 bases and the J gene end by 6 bases; junction bases not matched to a gene: 4. The CDR3 extends over 13 amino acids. Germline V lookup: CDR1 LNHDA, CDR2 SQIVND (reference sequence). In nucleotides, the CDR3 is TGTGCCAGTAGTATCCGGACAGGTCATGGCTACACCTTC. Encoded protein: CASSIRTGHGYTF.

This clone was detected a few times. This chain links TRBV6-5 with TRBJ2-3, with a tentative D call TRBD2 (5 bases). Germline CDR1 and CDR2: MNHEY and SVGAGI. Trimming left V 7 bases short and J 3 bases short, with 17 bases between. The CDR3 length is 15 residues. The CDR3 DNA is TGTGCCAGCACGGCGCGGGCGCTCCGGACAGATACGCAGTATTTT. Its translation is CASTARALRTDTQYF.

The genes are TRBV7-9 and TRBJ2-1; D is possibly TRBD2 (7 bases). This CDR3 is 16 amino acids long. The ends were cut back, 3 bases at V and 1 base at J, with 13 bases in the middle. CDR1 and CDR2 (germline): SEHNR, FQNEAQ (reference sequence). CDR3: CASSFWGGLSYNEQFF. The CDR3, as DNA: TGTGCCAGCAGCTTTTGGGGGGGCTTATCCTACAATGAGCAGTTCTTC.

V usage is TRBV18 and J usage is TRBJ1-1; maybe TRBD1 (6 bases). Trimming removed 4 bases from V and 2 bases from J, with 14 bases in between. The CDR3 has 15 residues. The germline gives CDR1 KGHSH, CDR2 LQKENI. The CDR3 reads CASSHRQDVNTEAFF. The DNA of the CDR3 is TGTGCCAGCTCACACCGACAGGACGTAAACACTGAAGCTTTCTTT. The full variable domain, with the rest looked up from reference TRBV18 and TRBJ1-1, is NAGVMQNPRHLVRRRGQEARLRCSPMKGHSHVYWYRQLPEEGLKFMVYLQKENIIDESGMPKERFSAEFPKEGPSILRIQQVVRGDSAAYFCASSHRQDVNTEAFFGQGTRLTVV.

This clone has just a few counts. The chain couples TRBV18 to TRBJ2-5, with D maybe TRBD2 (5 bases). Trimming stripped 6 bases from V and 6 bases from J, with 17 bases between. CDR3 length equals 14 residues. Germline assignment: CDR1 KGHSH and CDR2 LQKENI. The CDR3 region is CASSLLEGPKTQYF. CDR3 coding DNA: TGTGCCAGCTCCCTACTTGAGGGCCCGAAGACCCAGTACTTC.

The rearrangement links TRBV5-1 to TRBJ2-7; D is unclear. CDR3 size: 15 residues. CDR1 SGHRS and CDR2 YFSETQ come from the germline V gene. With 0 bases removed from V and 0 bases from J, the gap between germline ends came to 10 bases. CDR3 residues: CASSLGRTSSYEQYF. In DNA form, the CDR3 reads TGCGCCAGCAGCTTGGGGCGCACCAGCTCCTACGAGCAGTACTTC. The entire variable domain, with the rest obtained from reference TRBV5-1 and TRBJ2-7, is as follows: KAGVTQTPRYLIKTRGQQVTLSCSPISGHRSVSWYQQTPGQGLQFLFEYFSETQRNKGNFPGRFSGRQFSNSRSEMNVSTLELGDSALYLCASSLGRTSSYEQYFGPGTRLTVT.

This clone has ten or more counts. This sample includes further DNA sequences coding for the same CDR3. The gene calls are TRBV10-3 and TRBJ1-1, with a tentative D call TRBD1 (5 bases). The V end was cut by 0 bases, the J end by 0 bases, with 8 bases between. This CDR3 contains 15 residues. CDR1 ENHRY and CDR2 SYGVKD come from the germline V gene. The CDR3 DNA sequence: TGTGCCATCAGTGAGTCACAGGACTTGAACACTGAAGCTTTCTTT. Its translation is CAISESQDLNTEAFF.

The CDR3 DNA reads as TGTGCCAGCAGTTCCGGACAGCTGCCCTCTGGGGCCAACGTCCTGACTTTC. It translates to CASSSGQLPSGANVLTF. This chain connects TRBV28 to TRBJ2-6; D is perhaps TRBD1 (6 bases). The CDR3 sequence is 17 residues long. V gave up 4 bases and J gave up 0 bases, with 13 bases separating them. Germline assignment: CDR1 MDHEN and CDR2 SYDVKM.

This clone was detected once. The chain is built from TRBV2 and TRBJ2-7; TRBD2 matches at 12 bases. The CDR3 is 12 residues long. Germline CDR1 reads SNHLY; CDR2 reads FYNNEI. V shed 4 bases and J 10 bases; nucleotides not matched to a gene: 2. CDR3 DNA sequence: TGTGCCAGCAGTGGACTAGCGGGAGTACAGTACTTC. This codes for CASSGLAGVQYF.

This sequence joins TRBV5-1 and TRBJ2-7, with D maybe TRBD2 (6 bases). This CDR3 spans 14 amino acids. In germline, CDR1 is SGHRS, CDR2 YFSETQ. Trimming stripped 0 bases from V and 13 bases from J, with 20 bases between. This chain's CDR3 is CASSLDVEAGIEYF. The CDR3 DNA follows: TGCGCCAGCAGCTTGGACGTCGAGGCGGGGATTGAATACTTC.

The V and J genes are TRBV7-9 and TRBJ2-7, with D possibly being TRBD1 or TRBD2 (5 bases each). The length of the CDR3 is 16 residues. Deletions cut 1 base from V and 2 bases from J, with 15 bases between. Germline loops: CDR1 SEHNR, CDR2 FQNEAQ (reference sequence). The CDR3 loop reads CASSLEPRGPTYEQYF. Written as DNA, the CDR3 is TGTGCCAGCAGCTTAGAACCCCGGGGACCAACCTACGAGCAGTACTTC.